The sample holds many counts of the clone carrying this T cell receptor beta chain. Its specificity is unknown. The study left out patients who had uncontrolled infection, other autoimmune disease, pregnancy or lactation. RNA transcripts were the template for amplifying TCR beta CDR3 regions. The HTBI primer set served for first-round RT-PCR of the TCR CDR3. MiXCR, applied by TCRdb to the multiplex PCR reads, yields one record per CDR3 protein. The profile shows about 840,000 distinct CDR3 sequences, more than 30% of them singletons. This specimen comes from a study of T cells in Graves' hyperthyroidism and ophthalmopathy. The study's findings and limits: The model made its ophthalmopathy prediction, and onset followed a median about 6 months later. Ophthalmopathy cases were set apart from stable hyperthyroidism by a 13 V-J model.

CDR3 size: 16 residues. V lost 3 bases to trimming and J lost 8 bases; unmatched junction nucleotides: 10. From germline, CDR1 is ENHRY and CDR2 SYGVKD. Specimen: blood. The receptor was derived from a man aged 18 to 29 with Graves' hyperthyroidism. The gene calls are TRBV10-3 and TRBJ1-4; TRBD1 agrees at 9 bases. The CDR3 reads CAISDIPRTGDEKLFF. In DNA, the CDR3 is TGTGCCATCAGTGACATCCCCCGGACAGGGGACGAAAAACTGTTTTTT.